Listed below are T cell receptor beta chains from one sample, sequenced in a study of blood T cell repertoires in COVID-19. Assay: immunoSEQ multiplex PCR; the TCRdb copy retains only in-frame clones and omits some. The sample lists about 180,000 clones; over 75% were seen once. Sequenced material: peripheral blood. The receptors come from a woman of 80 years or more with acute or convalescent COVID-19. Each CDR3 is given with its conserved first and last residue. The order of the fields is D gene, V gene, J gene, clone size, CDR3 DNA, CDR3 protein. D genes are given only for firm matches. Size is omitted from some rows. Given values are once, few, many or a class for expanded clones.

D gene: NA
V gene: TRBV11-2
J gene: TRBJ2-1
clone size: NA
CDR3 DNA: TGTGCCAGCAGCTTAGGAAGGAGGCTGGACAATGAGCAGTTCTTC
CDR3 protein: CASSLGRRLDNEQFF

D gene: NA
V gene: TRBV18
J gene: TRBJ1-2
clone size: NA
CDR3 DNA: TGTGCCAGCTCACCAAGCGGGTTAGCTAACTATGGCTACACCTTC
CDR3 protein: CASSPSGLANYGYTF

D gene: NA
V gene: TRBV11-1
J gene: TRBJ2-7
clone size: NA
CDR3 DNA: TGTGCCAGCGCTACGGTAGCGGTCCCTGGGGAGCAGTACTTC
CDR3 protein: CASATVAVPGEQYF

D gene: TRBD2
V gene: TRBV7-2
J gene: TRBJ2-7
clone size: NA
CDR3 DNA: TGTGCCAGCAGCTTAGTAGGGACTAGTTCAAGCTACGAGCAGTACTTC
CDR3 protein: CASSLVGTSSSYEQYF

D gene: TRBD1
V gene: TRBV2
J gene: TRBJ2-7
clone size: few
CDR3 DNA: TGTGCCAGCAGTGATACGGGACAGGTCCCCTACGAGCAGTACTTC
CDR3 protein: CASSDTGQVPYEQYF

D gene: NA
V gene: TRBV7-2
J gene: TRBJ2-6
clone size: NA
CDR3 DNA: TGTGCCGGGCGGGGGCAGGGTCTGGCCAACGTCCTGACTTTC
CDR3 protein: CAGRGQGLANVLTF

D gene: NA
V gene: TRBV5-5
J gene: TRBJ1-2
clone size: NA
CDR3 DNA: TGTGCCAGCAACCCGTCCATGGGCCAGGGGAACTATGGCTACACCTTC
CDR3 protein: CASNPSMGQGNYGYTF

D gene: NA
V gene: TRBV7-2
J gene: TRBJ1-1
clone size: NA
CDR3 DNA: TGTGCCAGCAGCCCCTCGGGAGGGGGAAACACTGAAGCTTTCTTT
CDR3 protein: CASSPSGGGNTEAFF

D gene: NA
V gene: TRBV7-2
J gene: TRBJ1-1
clone size: NA
CDR3 DNA: TGTGCCAGCAGCTCAGACCGTGGGAGCACTGAAGCTTTCTTT
CDR3 protein: CASSSDRGSTEAFF

D gene: NA
V gene: TRBV6-5
J gene: TRBJ1-2
clone size: NA
CDR3 DNA: TGTGCCAGCAGCCCCCAGGAGGGAGGGGGGGCTGGCTACACCTTC
CDR3 protein: CASSPQEGGGAGYTF

D gene: NA
V gene: TRBV7-2
J gene: TRBJ2-6
clone size: NA
CDR3 DNA: TGTGCCAGCAGCTTAGAACGCGGGTGGGCCAACGTCCTGACTTTC
CDR3 protein: CASSLERGWANVLTF

D gene: TRBD2
V gene: TRBV19
J gene: TRBJ2-3
clone size: NA
CDR3 DNA: TGTGCCAGTAGCCCCCGGCTAGCGGGGGGGCCTGATACGCAGTATTTT
CDR3 protein: CASSPRLAGGPDTQYF

D gene: TRBD1
V gene: TRBV24-1
J gene: TRBJ2-5
clone size: NA
CDR3 DNA: TGTGCCACCAGTGCTAGTCCCGGGACAGGGGCCGAGGGGGCCCAGTACTTC
CDR3 protein: CATSASPGTGAEGAQYF

D gene: NA
V gene: TRBV27
J gene: TRBJ1-2
clone size: NA
CDR3 DNA: TGTGCCAGCAGTTTATCCTCGGCTGGGGCTGACCTCTTTGGCTACACCTTC
CDR3 protein: CASSLSSAGADLFGYTF

D gene: TRBD2
V gene: TRBV13
J gene: TRBJ2-3
clone size: NA
CDR3 DNA: TGTGCCAGCAGCTCCGGGCGACTAGCGGGGGGAGTTACGCAGTATTTT
CDR3 protein: CASSSGRLAGGVTQYF

D gene: NA
V gene: TRBV6-5
J gene: TRBJ2-5
clone size: NA
CDR3 DNA: TGTGCCAGCAGTCGAGGGACATTACAAGAGACCCAGTACTTC
CDR3 protein: CASSRGTLQETQYF

D gene: NA
V gene: TRBV19
J gene: TRBJ2-5
clone size: NA
CDR3 DNA: TGTGCCAGTGCGGGGGCGCCTCAAGAGACCCAGTACTTC
CDR3 protein: CASAGAPQETQYF

D gene: NA
V gene: TRBV5-4
J gene: TRBJ2-3
clone size: NA
CDR3 DNA: TGTGCCACCGGAGCGCGGGGTGGCACAGATACGCAGTATTTT
CDR3 protein: CATGARGGTDTQYF

D gene: TRBD2
V gene: TRBV9
J gene: TRBJ2-7
clone size: few
CDR3 DNA: TGTGCCAGCAGTCTAGCGGGAGACGCCGAGCAGTACTTC
CDR3 protein: CASSLAGDAEQYF

D gene: NA
V gene: TRBV7-9
J gene: TRBJ2-5
clone size: NA
CDR3 DNA: TGTGCCAGCAGCTTAGCATCCCCGGGGGAGACCCAGTACTTC
CDR3 protein: CASSLASPGETQYF

D gene: TRBD2
V gene: TRBV7-6
J gene: TRBJ2-1
clone size: NA
CDR3 DNA: TGTGCCAGCAGCTTAAGGCCTAGCGGGACGAACAATGAGCAGTTCTTC
CDR3 protein: CASSLRPSGTNNEQFF

D gene: NA
V gene: TRBV30
J gene: TRBJ2-7
clone size: NA
CDR3 DNA: TGTGCCTGGAGGGGCCTCGCCAACGAGCAGTACTTC
CDR3 protein: CAWRGLANEQYF

D gene: NA
V gene: TRBV6-5
J gene: TRBJ2-4
clone size: once
CDR3 DNA: TGTGCCAGCAGTTACCGGGTTAGCGAAAACATTCAGTACTTC
CDR3 protein: CASSYRVSENIQYF

D gene: TRBD2
V gene: TRBV11-3
J gene: TRBJ2-2
clone size: NA
CDR3 DNA: TGTGCCAGCAGCCCCCAAGGACTAGTCGGGGAGCTGTTTTTT
CDR3 protein: CASSPQGLVGELFF

D gene: NA
V gene: TRBV3-1/TRBV3-2
J gene: TRBJ1-3
clone size: NA
CDR3 DNA: TGTGCCAGCAGAACACAGGGAAACACCATATATTTT
CDR3 protein: CASRTQGNTIYF

D gene: NA
V gene: TRBV18
J gene: TRBJ1-3
clone size: NA
CDR3 DNA: TGTGCCAGCTCCCCAGAGGGAGCAAATAAGGACACCATATATTTT
CDR3 protein: CASSPEGANKDTIYF

D gene: TRBD2
V gene: TRBV7-9
J gene: TRBJ2-5
clone size: NA
CDR3 DNA: TGTGCCAGCATCCCGGCGGGGGGGCTCGAAGAGACCCAGTACTTC
CDR3 protein: CASIPAGGLEETQYF

D gene: NA
V gene: TRBV27
J gene: TRBJ1-1
clone size: NA
CDR3 DNA: TGTGCCAGCAGTTTCGGGCGGGGGATTGAAGCTTTCTTT
CDR3 protein: CASSFGRGIEAFF

D gene: TRBD1
V gene: TRBV7-7
J gene: TRBJ1-1
clone size: NA
CDR3 DNA: TGTGCCAGCAGCCTCCGCAGGGGGACTGAAGCTTTCTTT
CDR3 protein: CASSLRRGTEAFF

D gene: NA
V gene: TRBV2
J gene: TRBJ2-1
clone size: NA
CDR3 DNA: TGTGCCAGCAGTGATCTAGGATACAATGAGCAGTTCTTC
CDR3 protein: CASSDLGYNEQFF

D gene: NA
V gene: TRBV5-8
J gene: TRBJ1-1
clone size: NA
CDR3 DNA: TGTGCCAGCAGCTTGTGGCGGCAAAACACTGAAGCTTTCTTT
CDR3 protein: CASSLWRQNTEAFF

D gene: NA
V gene: TRBV5-1
J gene: TRBJ1-2
clone size: NA
CDR3 DNA: TGCGCCAGCAGCTTGGAGGGGATGGGAGGCTACACCTTC
CDR3 protein: CASSLEGMGGYTF

D gene: NA
V gene: TRBV21-1
J gene: TRBJ1-4
clone size: NA
CDR3 DNA: TGTGCCAGCAGCAAATCGGGCGACAGGGAAGGTGGAACTAATGAAAAACTGTTTTTT
CDR3 protein: CASSKSGDREGGTNEKLFF

D gene: NA
V gene: TRBV5-1
J gene: TRBJ1-2
clone size: NA
CDR3 DNA: TGCGCCAGCAGCTTGGGGGGCACGACTTCTGGCGGCTACACCTTC
CDR3 protein: CASSLGGTTSGGYTF

D gene: NA
V gene: TRBV2
J gene: TRBJ2-3
clone size: NA
CDR3 DNA: TGTGCCAGCAGTCGACTATCCCCTAGCACAGATACGCAGTATTTT
CDR3 protein: CASSRLSPSTDTQYF

D gene: TRBD1
V gene: TRBV30
J gene: TRBJ2-7
clone size: NA
CDR3 DNA: TGTGCCTGGAGCGAGGGACAGGGGTTTGTTTTC
CDR3 protein: CAWSEGQGFVF

D gene: NA
V gene: TRBV19
J gene: TRBJ1-5
clone size: NA
CDR3 DNA: TGTGCCAGTAGTATGATGGGAAGGGGTGGCAATCAGCCCCAGCATTTT
CDR3 protein: CASSMMGRGGNQPQHF

D gene: NA
V gene: TRBV3-1/TRBV3-2
J gene: TRBJ2-5
clone size: NA
CDR3 DNA: TGTGCCAGCAGCCAAGATCCGTTTTTTGAGACCCAGTACTTC
CDR3 protein: CASSQDPFFETQYF

D gene: NA
V gene: TRBV19
J gene: TRBJ1-6
clone size: NA
CDR3 DNA: TGTGCCAGTAGTATTGGACAGTATAATTCACCCCTCCACTTT
CDR3 protein: CASSIGQYNSPLHF

D gene: TRBD1
V gene: TRBV4-1
J gene: TRBJ1-2
clone size: NA
CDR3 DNA: TGCGCCAGCAGGCGGGACAGGGGGAACTATGGCTACACCTTC
CDR3 protein: CASRRDRGNYGYTF

D gene: NA
V gene: TRBV12-5
J gene: TRBJ1-2
clone size: NA
CDR3 DNA: TGTGCTAGTGGTTTGCTCGGACAGCCTGGCTACACCTTC
CDR3 protein: CASGLLGQPGYTF

D gene: NA
V gene: TRBV3-1/TRBV3-2
J gene: TRBJ1-2
clone size: NA
CDR3 DNA: TGTGCCAGCAGCCAAGACGGGGTTGGCTACACCTTC
CDR3 protein: CASSQDGVGYTF

D gene: TRBD1
V gene: TRBV6-5
J gene: TRBJ1-1
clone size: NA
CDR3 DNA: TGTGCCAGCAGTTCTCAGACAGGGGCCCGCACTGAAGCTTTCTTT
CDR3 protein: CASSSQTGARTEAFF

D gene: NA
V gene: TRBV19
J gene: TRBJ2-7
clone size: once
CDR3 DNA: TGTGCCAGTAGCGCCGGACAGAGAACCTACGAGCAGTACTTC
CDR3 protein: CASSAGQRTYEQYF

D gene: NA
V gene: TRBV7-8
J gene: TRBJ1-5
clone size: NA
CDR3 DNA: TGTGCCAGCAGCCCAGGGGATCAGCCCCAGCATTTT
CDR3 protein: CASSPGDQPQHF

D gene: TRBD2
V gene: TRBV4-1
J gene: TRBJ2-5
clone size: NA
CDR3 DNA: TGCGCCAGCAGCCAAGCAACTAGCGGACAAGAGACCCAGTACTTC
CDR3 protein: CASSQATSGQETQYF

D gene: TRBD2
V gene: TRBV9
J gene: TRBJ2-3
clone size: NA
CDR3 DNA: TGTGCCAGCAGCGTCGCCCTAGCGGGGGGGCCGGAAGATACGCAGTATTTT
CDR3 protein: CASSVALAGGPEDTQYF

D gene: TRBD1
V gene: TRBV14
J gene: TRBJ1-4
clone size: NA
CDR3 DNA: TGTGCCAGCTCGGGACAGGTTCGGGAAAAACTGTTTTTT
CDR3 protein: CASSGQVREKLFF

D gene: TRBD1
V gene: TRBV7-2
J gene: TRBJ1-6
clone size: NA
CDR3 DNA: TGTGCCAGCAGCTTAAGGCAGGGGGCCAGTAATTCACCCCTCCACTTT
CDR3 protein: CASSLRQGASNSPLHF

D gene: NA
V gene: TRBV11-2
J gene: TRBJ1-2
clone size: NA
CDR3 DNA: TGTGCCAGCACCACCGACGTAGAGCCAGGAGGCTACACCTTC
CDR3 protein: CASTTDVEPGGYTF

D gene: TRBD1
V gene: TRBV12-5
J gene: TRBJ2-4
clone size: NA
CDR3 DNA: TGTGCTAGTGGTCCGACGCTCTCCAACAGGGGGGAGCCCAAAAACATTCAGTACTTC
CDR3 protein: CASGPTLSNRGEPKNIQYF

D gene: TRBD2
V gene: TRBV10-3
J gene: TRBJ2-5
clone size: NA
CDR3 DNA: TGTGCCATCAGTCCCAGCGGGGGGGAAGAGACCCAGTACTTC
CDR3 protein: CAISPSGGEETQYF

D gene: NA
V gene: TRBV18
J gene: TRBJ1-4
clone size: NA
CDR3 DNA: TGTGCCAGCTCAGAGCTCGAAGAAAAACTGTTTTTT
CDR3 protein: CASSELEEKLFF

D gene: TRBD1
V gene: TRBV7-2
J gene: TRBJ1-2
clone size: NA
CDR3 DNA: TGTGCCAGCAGCGCCGAAACAGGGGTGTTTGGCTACACCTTC
CDR3 protein: CASSAETGVFGYTF

D gene: TRBD1
V gene: TRBV9
J gene: TRBJ1-2
clone size: NA
CDR3 DNA: TGTGCCAGCAGCGTAGTTCCCTCTGGACAGGGGGGTTATGGCTACACCTTC
CDR3 protein: CASSVVPSGQGGYGYTF

D gene: TRBD1
V gene: TRBV2
J gene: TRBJ2-2
clone size: NA
CDR3 DNA: TGTGCCACCCGACAGGGGGGAACCGGGGAGCTGTTTTTT
CDR3 protein: CATRQGGTGELFF